Shown below are 25 T cell receptor beta chains from a single sample sequenced in a study of blood T cell repertoires in COVID-19. This table comes from immunoSEQ multiplex PCR, and its TCRdb copy is limited to in-frame clones, with some not included. This table has 200,000 to 250,000 clones, approximately 90% appearing once. Source material: peripheral blood. These receptors were taken from a man aged 30 to 45 with acute or convalescent COVID-19.

Notes on this clone: Other nucleotide sequences from this sample produce the same CDR3. The genes are TRBV18 and TRBJ1-5; TRBD1 matches at 9 bases. Trimming at V came to 1 base and at J to 4 bases, leaving 2 bases not matched to a gene. Germline V gene lookup returns CDR1 KGHSH and CDR2 LQKENI. The CDR3 runs 15 residues. CDR3 nucleotide sequence: TGTGCCAGCTCACCACAGGGACAGGGAAATCAGCCCCAGCATTTT. Protein: CASSPQGQGNQPQHF. The variable domain in full, with the rest retrieved from reference TRBV18 and TRBJ1-5, is NAGVMQNPRHLVRRRGQEARLRCSPMKGHSHVYWYRQLPEEGLKFMVYLQKENIIDESGMPKERFSAEFPKEGPSILRIQQVVRGDSAAYFCASSPQGQGNQPQHFGDGTRLSIL.

This chain connects TRBV5-1 to TRBJ1-2; D perhaps matches TRBD1 (6 bases). Germline V gives CDR1 SGHRS, CDR2 YFSETQ. Trimming removed 0 bases at V and 0 bases at J, with 9 bases between. There are 15 residues in the CDR3. The CDR3 DNA reads as TGCGCCAGCAGCTTGGATGGGGGCTCTAACTATGGCTACACCTTC. Amino acids: CASSLDGGSNYGYTF.

The chain has TRBV19 and TRBJ1-5; perhaps TRBD1 as D (5 bases). Germline V gene lookup returns CDR1 LNHDA and CDR2 SQIVND (reference sequence). The CDR3 has 13 residues. Trimming took 4 bases from V and 6 from J, leaving 10 bases between them. The CDR3, as DNA: TGTGCCAGTAGTACAGGGTCGGCTCAGCCCCAGCATTTT. Its translation: CASSTGSAQPQHF.

The chain couples TRBV5-1 to TRBJ2-1, with 7 bases identical to TRBD1. This CDR3 spans 15 amino acids. The trim removed 4 bases at V and 6 bases at J, leaving 10 bases unmatched. From germline, CDR1 is SGHRS and CDR2 YFSETQ. CDR3 loop: CASSLDRVTLNEQFF. For the CDR3, the DNA is TGCGCCAGCAGCCTAGACAGGGTCACCCTCAATGAGCAGTTCTTC. Full variable domain (outside the CDR3, taken from reference TRBV5-1 and TRBJ2-1): KAGVTQTPRYLIKTRGQQVTLSCSPISGHRSVSWYQQTPGQGLQFLFEYFSETQRNKGNFPGRFSGRQFSNSRSEMNVSTLELGDSALYLCASSLDRVTLNEQFFGPGTRLTVL.

This chain links TRBV5-1 with TRBJ2-1; 11 bases are a match to TRBD2. Trimming at V came to 3 bases and at J to 6 bases, leaving 8 bases not matched to a gene. CDR1 SGHRS and CDR2 YFSETQ come from the germline V gene. The CDR3 has 16 residues. The CDR3 reads CASSSWLAGGGNEQFF. The CDR3 DNA reads as TGCGCCAGCAGCTCCTGGCTAGCGGGAGGAGGCAATGAGCAGTTCTTC.

This chain joins TRBV7-8 and TRBJ2-5, with 7 bases identical to TRBD2. The CDR3 loop spans 14 amino acids. Trimming removed 4 bases from V and 5 bases from J; junction bases left unmatched: 7. CDR1 and CDR2 (germline): SGHVS, FQNEAQ. DNA for the CDR3: TGTGCCAGCAGCTGGCTAGCGGCTGGGGAGACCCAGTACTTC. Translating it yields CASSWLAAGETQYF.

This chain joins TRBV19 and TRBJ1-5; 7 bases agree with TRBD1. V was pared by 1 base and J by 7 bases, with 7 bases of the junction left unmatched. Germline loops: CDR1 LNHDA, CDR2 SQIVND (reference sequence). This CDR3 has 15 residues. The CDR3: CASSIVEGAGQPQHF. The CDR3 DNA follows: TGTGCCAGTAGTATAGTTGAGGGGGCAGGACAGCCCCAGCATTTT.

This sequence joins TRBV27 and TRBJ2-2; 7 positions agree with TRBD1. The CDR3 is made up of 18 amino acids. Trimming took 3 bases from V and 5 from J; bases not matched to a gene: 15. The germline V gene encodes CDR1 MNHEY and CDR2 SMNVEV (reference sequence). The CDR3 is CASSFLTGRKLETGELFF. CDR3 DNA: TGTGCCAGCAGTTTTCTGACAGGGCGCAAGCTAGAAACCGGGGAGCTGTTTTTT.

The chain uses TRBV28 and TRBJ1-4; D is perhaps TRBD1 (6 bases). V lost 8 bases and J 6 bases, leaving 13 bases between the germline ends. The CDR3 consists of 13 residues. Germline lookup yields CDR1 MDHEN and CDR2 SYDVKM. The CDR3 protein is CASLTGLHEKLFF. CDR3 bases: TGTGCCAGCCTCACAGGGCTCCATGAAAAACTGTTTTTT.

The chain links TRBV28 to TRBJ2-1; D perhaps matches TRBD2 (5 bases). V gave up 5 bases and J gave up 12 bases, with 14 bases separating them. Germline V CDR1 and CDR2: MDHEN, SYDVKM. This CDR3 comprises 12 residues. This chain's CDR3 is CASSATTTRQFF. The CDR3 region has the DNA TGTGCCAGCAGTGCGACGACTACGCGGCAGTTCTTC.

A few counts support this clone. CDR3 sequence: CASSLRGGEKLFF. The CDR3 DNA reads as TGTGCCAGCTCCCTTCGGGGTGGCGAAAAACTGTTTTTT. This chain links TRBV3-1 (or the pseudogene TRBV3-2) with TRBJ1-4; D gene ambiguous. The CDR3 contains 13 residues. Germline V gene lookup returns CDR1 LGHDT and CDR2 YNNKEL (reference sequence). The V end lost 8 bases, the J end lost 8 bases, and 15 bases lay between the germline ends.

The rearrangement links TRBV7-6 to TRBJ1-6; no firm D call. The CDR3 covers 14 residues. Trimming pared 1 base from V and 10 bases from J, leaving 11 bases between. Germline V gene sequence: CDR1 SGHVS, CDR2 FNYEAQ. CDR3 sequence reads: CASSLGSQWSPLHF. Here the CDR3 DNA reads TGTGCCAGCAGCTTAGGATCCCAGTGGTCACCCCTCCACTTT.

The chain uses TRBV9 and TRBJ2-3; TRBD2 is a possible D gene (6 bases). V was trimmed by 3 bases and J by 6 bases, leaving 11 bases between them. The CDR3 loop spans 13 amino acids. The V gene's germline CDR1 is SGDLS and CDR2 YYNGEE. The CDR3 nucleotides read TGTGCCAGCAGCGGGGGAGGCGGGGATACGCAGTATTTT. Translation: CASSGGGGDTQYF.

The chain couples TRBV27 to TRBJ2-3, with a possible D match to TRBD2 (5 bases). The CDR3 is 13 residues long. With 7 bases removed from V and 3 bases from J, the gap between germline ends came to 11 bases. Germline assignment: CDR1 MNHEY and CDR2 SMNVEV (reference sequence). The CDR3 region is CASTLPGTDTQYF. DNA for the CDR3: TGTGCCAGCACCCTCCCGGGAACAGATACGCAGTATTTT.

V gene TRBV28 combines with J gene TRBJ1-4; no firm D call. Trimming removed 5 bases from V and 4 bases from J, with 14 bases in between. The CDR3 is 15 amino acids. CDR1 and CDR2 from the germline V gene are MDHEN and SYDVKM. Here the CDR3 DNA reads TGTGCCAGCAGTGCTGCGGGAGGGAGTAATGAAAAACTGTTTTTT. Its protein product is CASSAAGGSNEKLFF. The full variable domain, in which reference TRBV28 and TRBJ1-4 provide the parts outside the CDR3, is DVKVTQSSRYLVKRTGEKVFLECVQDMDHENMFWYRQDPGLGLRLIYFSYDVKMKEKGDIPEGYSVSREKKERFSLILESASTNQTSMYLCASSAAGGSNEKLFFGSGTQLSVL.

V gene TRBV4-1 combines with J gene TRBJ2-5; weak D call: TRBD1 (5 bases). This CDR3 spans 14 amino acids. CDR1 is MGHRA, CDR2 YSYEKL, per germline. Trimming took off 6 bases at V and 1 base at J, with 12 bases between the two ends. DNA of the CDR3: TGCGCCAGCAGTCCAGACAGACCCCAAGAGACCCAGTACTTC. Translated: CASSPDRPQETQYF.

The chain links TRBV30 to TRBJ1-5, with D possibly TRBD1 on 5 matching bases. The V and J ends lost 4 bases and 5 bases respectively, with 18 bases between them. Germline CDR1 is GTSNPN and CDR2 is SVGIG (reference sequence). The CDR3 is made up of 15 amino acids. The CDR3 reads CAWTLRSGIDQPQHF. The DNA for the CDR3 is TGTGCCTGGACCCTACGGTCAGGGATCGATCAGCCCCAGCATTTT.

The rearrangement links TRBV15 to TRBJ1-1, with TRBD1 matching 9 bases. Per germline, CDR1 LNHNV and CDR2 YYDKDF (reference sequence). The length of the CDR3 is 15 residues. V shed 1 base, J shed 4 bases, and the junction held 4 bases outside the gene matches. CDR3: CATSRVRDRATEAFF. CDR3 coding DNA: TGTGCCACCAGCAGAGTGCGGGACAGGGCCACTGAAGCTTTCTTT. The full variable domain, in which reference TRBV15 and TRBJ1-1 provide the parts outside the CDR3, is DAMVIQNPRYQVTQFGKPVTLSCSQTLNHNVMYWYQQKSSQAPKLLFHYYDKDFNNEADTPDNFQSRRPNTSFCFLDIRSPGLGDTAMYLCATSRVRDRATEAFFGQGTRLTVV.

This chain uses TRBV11-1 with TRBJ1-2, with D possibly matching TRBD1 (5 bases). Per germline, CDR1 SGHAT and CDR2 FQDESV (reference sequence). The CDR3 loop spans 15 amino acids. The V and J ends lost 7 bases and 3 bases respectively, with 18 bases between them. The CDR3: CASTSSWGDDYGYTF. CDR3 DNA sequence: TGTGCCAGCACCTCGTCGTGGGGGGATGACTATGGCTACACCTTC.

This clone was seen more than once but under ten times. This chain uses TRBV7-9 with TRBJ1-6; no clear D gene. Trimming stripped 1 base from V and 7 bases from J, with 20 bases between. Germline CDR1 SEHNR, CDR2 FQNEAQ (reference sequence). The CDR3 loop spans 18 amino acids. The chain's CDR3 is CASSLGLWSGGRNSPLHF. The CDR3, as DNA: TGTGCCAGCAGCTTAGGCCTGTGGAGTGGAGGGCGCAATTCACCCCTCCACTTT.

The chain is built from TRBV15 and TRBJ2-7; a possible D gene is TRBD2 (6 bases). The V gene's germline CDR1 is LNHNV and CDR2 YYDKDF (reference sequence). The CDR3 runs to 15 residues. The V and J ends lost 0 bases and 6 bases respectively, with 15 bases between them. The DNA of the CDR3 is TGTGCCACCAGCAGAGATCGGAGGGGCCAGGGCGAGCAGTACTTC. Its translation: CATSRDRRGQGEQYF.

The rearrangement uses TRBV7-2 and TRBJ2-2; a weak D match, TRBD2 (6 bases). In germline, CDR1 is SGHTA, CDR2 FQGNSA. The CDR3 consists of 16 residues. Trimming shortened V by 4 bases and J by 1 base, and 13 bases separated the two germline ends. CDR3: CASSSLAVKNTGELFF. CDR3 nucleotide sequence: TGTGCCAGCAGCTCGTTAGCGGTAAAGAACACCGGGGAGCTGTTTTTT.

The V call is TRBV5-1, the J call TRBJ1-4; TRBD1 is a possible D gene (5 bases). CDR1 is SGHRS, CDR2 YFSETQ, per germline. This CDR3 is 15 amino acids long. V shed 3 bases and J shed 0 bases, with 9 bases lying between them. The CDR3 is CASSWGTATNEKLFF. Written as DNA, the CDR3 is TGCGCCAGCAGCTGGGGGACTGCAACTAATGAAAAACTGTTTTTT.

The chain couples TRBV19 to TRBJ1-4; 12 bases align to TRBD1. The CDR3 is made up of 19 amino acids. Trimming removed 5 bases from V and 0 bases from J; junction bases left unmatched: 10. Germline CDR1 is LNHDA and CDR2 is SQIVND (reference sequence). CDR3 region: CASSPLRDRGLTTNEKLFF. In nucleotides, the CDR3 is TGTGCCAGTAGTCCCCTGAGGGACAGGGGGCTTACAACTAATGAAAAACTGTTTTTT.

CDR3 DNA: TGTGCCAGCAGCCTGACTAGCCTCAATGAGCAGTTCTTC. It yields the protein CASSLTSLNEQFF. The chain couples TRBV7-3 to TRBJ2-1; 7 bases agree with TRBD2. The CDR3 runs 13 residues. Germline-derived CDR1 and CDR2 are SGHTA and FQGTGA. The J segment lost 6 bases and the V segment lost 5 bases, leaving 4 bases of the junction unmatched.